This T cell receptor beta chain derives from a study of blood T cells in healthy people across ages. The CDR3 runs to 15 residues. Germline V gene sequence: CDR1 SNHLY, CDR2 FYNNEI. Germline trimming cut 5 bases from V and 6 bases from J; bases unmatched to any gene: 9. Then a second PCR, running roughly 7 to 11 cycles, was carried out with a sample-barcoded 5' primer and a J-beta primer mix. Via MiXCR, TCRdb re-called the 5' RACE reads, giving one row per CDR3 protein. Of 950,000 to 1,200,000 distinct CDR3 sequences in the sample, approximately 38% were seen once. This receptor was taken from a man between 18 and 29 years old in good health. The sample consisted of blood. This rearrangement joins TRBV2 to TRBJ2-3, with 9 bases matching TRBD1. The CDR3 loop is CASSWDRENSDTQYF. The CDR3 DNA follows: TGTGCCAGCAGTTGGGACAGGGAGAATTCGGATACGCAGTATTTT.